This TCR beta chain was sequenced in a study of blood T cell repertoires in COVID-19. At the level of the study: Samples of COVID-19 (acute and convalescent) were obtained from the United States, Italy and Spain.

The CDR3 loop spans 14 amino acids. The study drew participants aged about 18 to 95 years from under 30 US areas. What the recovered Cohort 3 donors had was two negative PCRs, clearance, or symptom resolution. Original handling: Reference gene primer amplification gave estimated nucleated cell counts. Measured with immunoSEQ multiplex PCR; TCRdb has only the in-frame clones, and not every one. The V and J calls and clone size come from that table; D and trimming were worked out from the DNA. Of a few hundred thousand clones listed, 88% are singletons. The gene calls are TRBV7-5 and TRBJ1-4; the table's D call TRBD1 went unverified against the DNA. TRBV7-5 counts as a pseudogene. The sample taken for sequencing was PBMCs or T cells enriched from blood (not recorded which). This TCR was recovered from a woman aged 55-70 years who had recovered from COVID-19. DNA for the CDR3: TGTGCCAGAAGCCAAAGGGGGAAAAGAGAAAAACTGTTTTTT. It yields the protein CARSQRGKREKLFF.